This T cell receptor beta chain was recorded in a study of blood T cell repertoires in COVID-19 (TCRdb year 2020). With respect to the entire study: The collaborator samples originated in the United States, Italy and Spain and spanned the acute and convalescent phases of COVID-19. The material from the prospective study consisted of cDNA or gDNA derived from T cells, B-cell-depleted T cells, or PBMCs. Subjects who had been exposed to COVID-19, were actively infected with it, or had recovered from it provided the deeply sampled blood TCRbeta repertoires that made up the dataset. A freely available public database, intended as a resource for researchers studying the immune response to SARS-CoV-2, is where the repertoires were released. The samples were drawn from two sources: the first 160 participants of the ongoing ImmuneRACE study, and approximately 1,300 subjects contributed by 6 global collaborators. The sample metadata nearly always contained a de-identified subject ID, COVID-19 status, age in years and sex. Where available, HLA class I and class II types were obtained from metadata supplied by the sample provider rather than from assay-based typing. General study outcomes and caveats: The amount of clinical and demographic metadata varied by source and participant and was provided uncurated.

From V the trimming removes 4 bases and from J it removes 1 base, while the gene matches leave 7 bases of the junction unaccounted for. Spanning cysteine to phenylalanine, the CDR3 consists of 16 amino acids. Just CDR3 DNA is preserved here, 48 bases in frame from base 1. CDR1 and CDR2 were assigned from the germline V gene as SGHDN and FVKESK. As to this clone: The target of this receptor is not known. No base-level quality is on record; no much larger clone is a single base apart.

The collaborating institutions used their own protocols to collect whole blood in K2EDTA tubes. For TCRbeta analysis, collaborators shipped samples in one of three forms: frozen whole blood, isolated PBMCs, or DNA extracted from either of those sample types. TCRbeta CDR3 regions were amplified from genomic DNA using the immunoSEQ Assay, a bias-controlled multiplex PCR. As for the authors' bioinformatics: Nucleated cell counts per sample were estimated from amplification of reference gene primers within the assay. To quantify the absolute abundance of each unique TCRbeta CDR3 rearrangement, sequence reads were collapsed and filtered. For each sample, productive Simpson clonality was calculated as the square root of Simpson's diversity index across productive rearrangements. This is the immuneACCESS table as TCRdb keeps it, with only in-frame sequences that have V and J called. A part of the clones is gone; compared with another copy, unresolved V genes explain less than half, and the rest is unexplained. V and J calls and clone size are those listed in that table; D and trimming were worked out from the DNA. This sample gives more than 150,000 clones in total; 70% to 90% of them show up just once. Of the sample, less than 25% is held by the ten largest clones.

Material: peripheral blood. The receptor comes from a man in his 70s with active or convalescent COVID-19. Recombination linked TRBV14 to TRBJ2-1; a stretch of 7 junction bases matches TRBD2. The CDR3 protein sequence reads: CASSLGLGRSYNEQFF. The bases are TGTGCCAGCAGCCTCGGACTAGGAAGGTCCTACAATGAGCAGTTCTTC.